This T cell receptor beta chain was sequenced for a study of cytomegalovirus exposure and HLA in healthy donors. The PCR made use of 60 Vbeta and 13 Jbeta primers. TCRdb keeps only in-frame clones here, not all; method: immunoSEQ multiplex PCR. Altogether about 170,000 clones are present, 65% to 85% being singletons, with the ten largest covering about 0.77%. The CDR3 sequence is 14 residues long. Germline V gene data show CDR1 as LGHNT and CDR2 as FRNRAP. V dropped 7 bases and J dropped 4; count of bases not matched to a gene: 7. Notes on the study in general: From TCR beta sequences, most subjects' HLA-A and HLA-B alleles were reportedly predicted accurately. In a later analysis, CMV-associated beta chains were mostly HLA-associated, it appeared. Through in vitro validation, three CMV-associated chains were shown to be specific for CMV antigens. More clonal expansion characterized HLA-associated TCR beta chains than equally common others in a later analysis.

For this clone: Antigen specificity is unknown.

The clonotype was recovered from a woman between 18 and 30 years old in good health and CMV-seronegative. The sample consisted of PBMCs. The chain employs TRBV12-5 and TRBJ2-1, with 7 bases fitting TRBD1. Here the CDR3 DNA reads TGTGCTAGTGACTCGGGACAGACATACAATGAGCAGTTCTTC. This codes for CASDSGQTYNEQFF.